This TCR beta chain was sequenced during a study of blood T cells in healthy people across ages. Alongside a J-beta primer mix, a sample-barcoded 5' primer served in a second PCR lasting roughly 7 to 12 cycles. Each CDR3 protein gets one entry after TCRdb re-called the 5' RACE reads with MiXCR. The sample consists of about 970,000 distinct CDR3 sequences, roughly half of them appearing once. Germline V lookup: CDR1 MNHEY, CDR2 SMNVEV (reference sequence). The CDR3 sequence is 15 residues long. With 2 bases removed from V and 5 bases from J, the gap between germline ends came to 15 bases. This chain joins TRBV27 and TRBJ1-1, with D possibly TRBD1 on 5 matching bases. Source material: blood. The sequence was obtained from an older woman in good health. CDR3 amino acids: CASSLEISGPTEAFF. DNA for the CDR3: TGTGCCAGCAGTTTAGAGATTTCGGGACCGACTGAAGCTTTCTTT.